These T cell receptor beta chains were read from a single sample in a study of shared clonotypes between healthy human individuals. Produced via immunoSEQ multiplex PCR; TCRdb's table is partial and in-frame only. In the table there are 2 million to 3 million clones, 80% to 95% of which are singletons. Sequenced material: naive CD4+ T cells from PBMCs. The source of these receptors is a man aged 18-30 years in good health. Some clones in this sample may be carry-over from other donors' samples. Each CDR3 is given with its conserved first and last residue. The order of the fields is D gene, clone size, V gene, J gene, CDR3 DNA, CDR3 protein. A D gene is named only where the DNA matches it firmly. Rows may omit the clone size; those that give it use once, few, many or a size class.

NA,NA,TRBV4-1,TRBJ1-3,TGCGCCAGCAGCCAAGACACGGGGGGCACCACGAGGGGAAACACCATATATTTT,CASSQDTGGTTRGNTIYF
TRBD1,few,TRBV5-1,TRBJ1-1,TGCGCCAGCAGCTCGACAGGGGACACTGAAGCTTTCTTT,CASSSTGDTEAFF
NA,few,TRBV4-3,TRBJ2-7,TGCGCCAGCAGCCAGTCCCTCCCCTACGAGCAGTACTTC,CASSQSLPYEQYF
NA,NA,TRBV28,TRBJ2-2,TGTGCCAGCAGTTCTTCCCAGACGAACACCGGGGAGCTGTTTTTT,CASSSSQTNTGELFF
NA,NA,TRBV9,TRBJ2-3,TGTGCCAGCAGCGGTGGTGCGAGGACCGTAGATACGCAGTATTTT,CASSGGARTVDTQYF
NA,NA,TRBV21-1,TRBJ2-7,TGTGCCAGCCGAGGAGCGTACGAGCAGTACTTC,CASRGAYEQYF
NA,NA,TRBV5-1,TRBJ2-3,TGCGCCAGCAGCTTGGTGGGACCCCACACAGATACGCAGTATTTT,CASSLVGPHTDTQYF
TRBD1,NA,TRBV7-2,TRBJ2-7,TGTGCCAGCAGAGCGGACAGGGTTACCGAGCAGTACTTC,CASRADRVTEQYF
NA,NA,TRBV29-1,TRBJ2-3,TGCAGCGTTAGACGGATCAGCACAGATACGCAGTATTTT,CSVRRISTDTQYF
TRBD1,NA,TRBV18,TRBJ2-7,TGTGCCAGCTCACAACGGGACAGGGGCTACGAGCAGTACTTC,CASSQRDRGYEQYF
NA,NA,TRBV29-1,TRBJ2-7,TGCAGCGTTGAAGGGAGACTCACCCGCGAGCAGTACTTC,CSVEGRLTREQYF
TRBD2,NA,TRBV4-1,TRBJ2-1,TGCGCCAGCAGCCAAGAGAGTAGCGGGAGGACCTACAATGAGCAGTTCTTC,CASSQESSGRTYNEQFF
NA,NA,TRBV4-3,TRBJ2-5,TGCGCCAGCAGCCAAGATTTCGGGCTAGCCAGAGAGACCCAGTACTTC,CASSQDFGLARETQYF